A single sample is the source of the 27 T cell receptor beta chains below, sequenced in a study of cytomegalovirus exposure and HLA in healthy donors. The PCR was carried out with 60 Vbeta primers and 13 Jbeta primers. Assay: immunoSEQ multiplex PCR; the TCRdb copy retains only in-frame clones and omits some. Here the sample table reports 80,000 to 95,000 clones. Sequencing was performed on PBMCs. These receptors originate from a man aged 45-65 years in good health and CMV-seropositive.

CDR3 sequence (DNA): TGTGCCAGCTCACCACTAAGGAGTCTTTTGGCTAGCGGGAGGGCAGGGGAGCAGTTCTTC. Translating gives CASSPLRSLLASGRAGEQFF. The chain couples TRBV18 to TRBJ2-1; 12 bases line up with TRBD2. The germline CDR1 and CDR2 sequences are KGHSH and LQKENI. The J segment lost 10 bases and the V segment lost 1 base, leaving 20 bases of the junction unmatched. There are 20 residues in the CDR3.

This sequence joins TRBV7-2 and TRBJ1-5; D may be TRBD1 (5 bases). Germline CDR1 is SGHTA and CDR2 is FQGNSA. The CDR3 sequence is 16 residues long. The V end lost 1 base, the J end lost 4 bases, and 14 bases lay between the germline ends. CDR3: CASSLGGGRINQPQHF. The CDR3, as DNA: TGTGCCAGCAGCTTAGGGGGCGGGAGGATTAATCAGCCCCAGCATTTT.

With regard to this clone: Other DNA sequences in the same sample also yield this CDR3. The CDR3 is CASSSQTGLRRRAFF. The CDR3 DNA follows: TGTGCCAGCAGTTCTCAGACAGGGTTGCGTCGTCGAGCTTTCTTT. V usage is TRBV6-5 and J usage is TRBJ1-1, with 7 bases fitting TRBD1. The CDR3 totals 15 residues. The V gene end was trimmed by 4 bases and the J gene end by 10 bases; junction bases not matched to a gene: 15. The germline V gene encodes CDR1 MNHEY and CDR2 SVGAGI.

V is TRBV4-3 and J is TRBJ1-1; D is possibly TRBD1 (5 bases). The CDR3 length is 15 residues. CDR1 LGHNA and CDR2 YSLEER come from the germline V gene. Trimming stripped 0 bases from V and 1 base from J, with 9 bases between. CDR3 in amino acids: CASSQDPQGNTEAFF. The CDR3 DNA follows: TGCGCCAGCAGCCAAGATCCCCAGGGGAACACTGAAGCTTTCTTT.

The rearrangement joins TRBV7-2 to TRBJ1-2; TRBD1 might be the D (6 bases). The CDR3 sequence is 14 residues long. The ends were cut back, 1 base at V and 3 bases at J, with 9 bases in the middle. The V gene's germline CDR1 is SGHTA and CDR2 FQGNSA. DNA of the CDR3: TGTGCCAGCAGCTTAGGAGGGGGTGACTATGGCTACACCTTC. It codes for CASSLGGGDYGYTF.

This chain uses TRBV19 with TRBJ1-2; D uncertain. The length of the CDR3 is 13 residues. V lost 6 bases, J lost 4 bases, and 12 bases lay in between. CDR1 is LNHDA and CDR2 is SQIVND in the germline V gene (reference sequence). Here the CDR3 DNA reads TGTGCCAGTAGGGGAGGGCTTAGCTATGGCTACACCTTC. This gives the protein CASRGGLSYGYTF.

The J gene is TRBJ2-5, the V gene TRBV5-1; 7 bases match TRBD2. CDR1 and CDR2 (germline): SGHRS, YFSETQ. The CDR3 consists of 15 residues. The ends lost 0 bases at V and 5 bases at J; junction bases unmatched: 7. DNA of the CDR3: TGCGCCAGCAGCTTGGCTCTAGCGGAGGGGGAGACCCAGTACTTC. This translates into CASSLALAEGETQYF.

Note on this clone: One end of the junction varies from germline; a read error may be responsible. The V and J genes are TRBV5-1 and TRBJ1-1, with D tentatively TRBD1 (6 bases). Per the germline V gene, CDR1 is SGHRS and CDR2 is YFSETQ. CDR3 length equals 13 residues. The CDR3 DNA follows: TGCGCCAGCAGTTTCACAGGGAACACCGAAGCTTTCTTT. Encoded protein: CASSFTGNTEAFF. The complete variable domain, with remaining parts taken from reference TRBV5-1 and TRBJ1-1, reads KAGVTQTPRYLIKTRGQQVTLSCSPISGHRSVSWYQQTPGQGLQFLFEYFSETQRNKGNFPGRFSGRQFSNSRSEMNVSTLELGDSALYLCASSFTGNTEAFFGQGTRLTVV.

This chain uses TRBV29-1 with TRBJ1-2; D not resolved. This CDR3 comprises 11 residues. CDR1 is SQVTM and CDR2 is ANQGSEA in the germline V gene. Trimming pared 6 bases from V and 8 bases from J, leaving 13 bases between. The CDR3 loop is CSVSRSKGYTF. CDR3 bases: TGCAGCGTCTCGAGATCCAAAGGCTACACCTTC.

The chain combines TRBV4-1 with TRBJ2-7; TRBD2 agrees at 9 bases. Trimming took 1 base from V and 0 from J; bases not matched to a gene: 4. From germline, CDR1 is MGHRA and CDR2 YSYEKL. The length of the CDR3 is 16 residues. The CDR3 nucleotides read TGCGCCAGCAGCCAAGTGGCTAGCGGGGACTCCTACGAGCAGTACTTC. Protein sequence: CASSQVASGDSYEQYF.

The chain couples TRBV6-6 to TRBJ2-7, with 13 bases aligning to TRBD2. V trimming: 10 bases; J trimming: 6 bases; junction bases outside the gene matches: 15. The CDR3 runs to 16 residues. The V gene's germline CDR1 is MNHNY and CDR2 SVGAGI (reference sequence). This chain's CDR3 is CATIRTGTSGIAEQYF. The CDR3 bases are TGTGCCACCATTCGTACCGGGACTAGCGGGATAGCCGAGCAGTACTTC.

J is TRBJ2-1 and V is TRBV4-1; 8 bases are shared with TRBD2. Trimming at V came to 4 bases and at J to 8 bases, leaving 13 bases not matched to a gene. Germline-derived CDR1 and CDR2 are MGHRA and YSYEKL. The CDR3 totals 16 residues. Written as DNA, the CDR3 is TGCGCCAGCAGCCGACTTAGCGGGGAGAGGGGCCATGAGCAGTTCTTC. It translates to CASSRLSGERGHEQFF.

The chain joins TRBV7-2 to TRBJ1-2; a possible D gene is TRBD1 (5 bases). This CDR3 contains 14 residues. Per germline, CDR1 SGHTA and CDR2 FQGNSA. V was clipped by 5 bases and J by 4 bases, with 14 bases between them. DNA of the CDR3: TGTGCCAGCAGCCCCGGAACAGGAACCTATGGCTACACCTTC. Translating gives CASSPGTGTYGYTF. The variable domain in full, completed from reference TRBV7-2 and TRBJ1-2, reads GAGVSQSPSNKVTEKGKDVELRCDPISGHTALYWYRQSLGQGLEFLIYFQGNSAPDKSGLPSDRFSAERTGGSVSTLTIQRTQQEDSAVYLCASSPGTGTYGYTFGSGTRLTVV.

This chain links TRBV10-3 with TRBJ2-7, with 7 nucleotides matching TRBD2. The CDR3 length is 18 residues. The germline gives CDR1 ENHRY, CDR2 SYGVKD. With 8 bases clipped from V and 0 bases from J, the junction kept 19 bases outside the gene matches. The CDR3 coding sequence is TGTGCCATCTCCCCCAGGGAGACTAGCTCCCAGAGCTCCTACGAGCAGTACTTC. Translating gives CAISPRETSSQSSYEQYF.

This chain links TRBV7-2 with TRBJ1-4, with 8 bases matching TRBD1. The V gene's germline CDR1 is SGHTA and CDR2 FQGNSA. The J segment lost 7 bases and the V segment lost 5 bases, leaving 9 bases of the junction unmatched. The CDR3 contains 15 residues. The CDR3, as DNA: TGTGCCAGCAGCGGGATGGGGACAGGAATTGAAAAACTGTTTTTT. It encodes CASSGMGTGIEKLFF.

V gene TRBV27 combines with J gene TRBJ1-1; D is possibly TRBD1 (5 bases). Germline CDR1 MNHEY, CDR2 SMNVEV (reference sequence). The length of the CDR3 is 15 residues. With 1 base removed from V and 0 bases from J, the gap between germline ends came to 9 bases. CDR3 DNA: TGTGCCAGCAGTTTATTCGGCAGGGTGAACACTGAAGCTTTCTTT. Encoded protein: CASSLFGRVNTEAFF.

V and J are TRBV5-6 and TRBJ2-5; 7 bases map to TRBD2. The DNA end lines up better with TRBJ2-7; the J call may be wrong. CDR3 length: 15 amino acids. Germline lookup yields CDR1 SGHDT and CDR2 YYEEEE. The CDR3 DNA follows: TGTGCCAGCAGCTTGGGAGCGGGGCAACCTTACGAGCAGTACTTC. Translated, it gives CASSLGAGQPYEQYF.

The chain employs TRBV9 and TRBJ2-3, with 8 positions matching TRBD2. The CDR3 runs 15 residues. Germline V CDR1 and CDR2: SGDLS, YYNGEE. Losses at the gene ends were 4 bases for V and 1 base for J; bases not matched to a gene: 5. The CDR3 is CASSTGGFGTDTQYF. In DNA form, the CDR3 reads TGTGCCAGCAGCACGGGGGGGTTTGGCACAGATACGCAGTATTTT.

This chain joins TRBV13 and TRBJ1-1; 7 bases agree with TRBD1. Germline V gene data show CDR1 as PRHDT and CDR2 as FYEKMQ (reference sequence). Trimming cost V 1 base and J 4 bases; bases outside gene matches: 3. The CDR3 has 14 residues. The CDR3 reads CASSLERQGTEAFF. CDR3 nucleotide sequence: TGTGCCAGCAGCTTAGAGCGACAGGGCACTGAAGCTTTCTTT.

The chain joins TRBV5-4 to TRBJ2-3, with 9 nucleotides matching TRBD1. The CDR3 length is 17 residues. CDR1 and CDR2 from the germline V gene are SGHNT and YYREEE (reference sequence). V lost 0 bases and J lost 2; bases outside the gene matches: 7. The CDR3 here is CASSLGFWTGDTDTQYF. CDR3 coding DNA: TGTGCCAGCAGCTTGGGATTCTGGACAGGGGACACAGATACGCAGTATTTT.

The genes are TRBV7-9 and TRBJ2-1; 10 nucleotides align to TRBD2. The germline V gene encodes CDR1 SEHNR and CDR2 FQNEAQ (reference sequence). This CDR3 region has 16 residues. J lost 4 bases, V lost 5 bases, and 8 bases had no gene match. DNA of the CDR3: TGTGCCAGCAGCCTTAGCGGGAGGTCAAGGTACAATGAGCAGTTCTTC. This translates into CASSLSGRSRYNEQFF.

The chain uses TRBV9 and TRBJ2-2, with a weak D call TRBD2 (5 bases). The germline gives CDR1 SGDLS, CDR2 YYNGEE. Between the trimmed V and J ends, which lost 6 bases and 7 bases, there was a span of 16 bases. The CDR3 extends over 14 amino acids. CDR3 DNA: TGTGCCAGCACCGCCCAGAGGGATGGCGGGGAGCTGTTTTTT. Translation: CASTAQRDGGELFF.

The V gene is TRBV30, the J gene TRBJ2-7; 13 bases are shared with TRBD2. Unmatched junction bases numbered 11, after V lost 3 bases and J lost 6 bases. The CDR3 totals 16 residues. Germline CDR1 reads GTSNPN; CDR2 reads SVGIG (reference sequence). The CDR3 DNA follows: TGTGCCTGGAGCGGGTTAGTCGGGACTAGCGGGACCGAGCAGTACTTC. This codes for CAWSGLVGTSGTEQYF.

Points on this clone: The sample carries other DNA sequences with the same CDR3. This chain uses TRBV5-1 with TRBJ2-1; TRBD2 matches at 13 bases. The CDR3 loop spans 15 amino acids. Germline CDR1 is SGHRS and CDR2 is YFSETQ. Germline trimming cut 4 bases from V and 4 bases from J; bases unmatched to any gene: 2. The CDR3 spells CASSRTSGSYNEQFF. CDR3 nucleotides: TGCGCCAGCAGCAGGACTAGCGGGAGTTACAATGAGCAGTTCTTC.

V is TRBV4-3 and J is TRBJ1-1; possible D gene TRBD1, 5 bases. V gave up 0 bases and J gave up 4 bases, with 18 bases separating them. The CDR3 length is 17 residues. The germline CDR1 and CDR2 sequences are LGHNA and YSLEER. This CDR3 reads CASSQDWGGIRGTEAFF. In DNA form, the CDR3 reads TGCGCCAGCAGCCAAGATTGGGGGGGTATAAGGGGCACTGAAGCTTTCTTT.

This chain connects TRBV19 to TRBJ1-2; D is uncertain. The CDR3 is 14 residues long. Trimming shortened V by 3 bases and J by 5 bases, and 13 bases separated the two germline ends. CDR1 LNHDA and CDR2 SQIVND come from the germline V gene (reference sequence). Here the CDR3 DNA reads TGTGCCAGTAGTATCGGAAGTGAGGAATATGGCTACACCTTC. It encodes CASSIGSEEYGYTF.

In DNA, the CDR3 is TGTGCCAGTAGTATTAAACGGGAAACCTACAATGAGCAGTTCTTC. It yields the protein CASSIKRETYNEQFF. J is TRBJ2-1 and V is TRBV19; TRBD2 is a possible D gene (5 bases). V gave up 3 bases and J gave up 2 bases, with 11 bases separating them. The CDR3 totals 15 residues. Germline CDR1 is LNHDA and CDR2 is SQIVND (reference sequence).